A selection of T cell receptor beta chains follows, all from one sample in a study of blood T cell repertoires in COVID-19. The table came from immunoSEQ multiplex PCR; TCRdb's copy has only in-frame clones and leaves some out. The sample has 150,000 to 200,000 clones, around four fifths seen once. The sequenced sample consisted of peripheral blood. The source is an elderly woman with acute or convalescent COVID-19. Each CDR3 is given without its conserved first and last residue. Each record gives: J gene, clone size, V gene, CDR3 protein. Clone size is not always given. Where it is, it says once, few, many or a class for expanded clones.

j_gene: TRBJ2-6
abundance: .
v_gene: TRBV18
CDR3aa: ASSPQKTGVEANVLT

j_gene: TRBJ1-1
abundance: .
v_gene: TRBV19
CDR3aa: ASSTTGNTEAF

j_gene: TRBJ2-7
abundance: once
v_gene: TRBV4-3
CDR3aa: ASSQVPGLSYEQY

j_gene: TRBJ2-2
abundance: .
v_gene: TRBV15
CDR3aa: ATSRGQGVAGELF

j_gene: TRBJ2-3
abundance: .
v_gene: TRBV10-3
CDR3aa: AISESLAGTSTDTQY

j_gene: TRBJ1-5
abundance: .
v_gene: TRBV2
CDR3aa: ASSGTGGGQPQH

j_gene: TRBJ2-2
abundance: .
v_gene: TRBV12-3/TRBV12-4
CDR3aa: ASSFDRAGELF

j_gene: TRBJ2-2
abundance: .
v_gene: TRBV10-3
CDR3aa: AISMAASANTGELF

j_gene: TRBJ2-1
abundance: .
v_gene: TRBV6-5
CDR3aa: ASRRTSGRDNEQF

j_gene: TRBJ2-1
abundance: .
v_gene: TRBV6-2/TRBV6-3
CDR3aa: ASSYSVQGAGGNEQF

j_gene: TRBJ1-2
abundance: .
v_gene: TRBV19
CDR3aa: ASTPGPGNYGYT

j_gene: TRBJ2-1
abundance: .
v_gene: TRBV11-2
CDR3aa: ASSLLGGRWEQF

j_gene: TRBJ2-1
abundance: .
v_gene: TRBV5-1
CDR3aa: ASSLAPAGGNEQF

j_gene: TRBJ1-5
abundance: few
v_gene: TRBV28
CDR3aa: ASSPVGGNQPQH

j_gene: TRBJ1-4
abundance: .
v_gene: TRBV28
CDR3aa: ASSPPDVNEKLF

j_gene: TRBJ2-5
abundance: .
v_gene: TRBV5-3
CDR3aa: ASREKGRMETQY

j_gene: TRBJ2-1
abundance: .
v_gene: TRBV2
CDR3aa: ASSGRVGSYNEQF

j_gene: TRBJ1-3
abundance: .
v_gene: TRBV5-5
CDR3aa: ASSSPTGAGNTIY

j_gene: TRBJ1-5
abundance: .
v_gene: TRBV28
CDR3aa: ASTPAGDYQPQH

j_gene: TRBJ2-1
abundance: .
v_gene: TRBV4-2
CDR3aa: ASSQVGGTYEQF

j_gene: TRBJ2-7
abundance: .
v_gene: TRBV11-2
CDR3aa: ASSQTGEATGKQY

j_gene: TRBJ1-6
abundance: .
v_gene: TRBV2
CDR3aa: ASSEGRNSPLH

j_gene: TRBJ1-2
abundance: .
v_gene: TRBV6-5
CDR3aa: ANILNYGYT

j_gene: TRBJ2-7
abundance: few
v_gene: TRBV7-2
CDR3aa: ASSYEDLRDEQY

j_gene: TRBJ1-4
abundance: .
v_gene: TRBV5-1
CDR3aa: ASSVRTDEKLF

j_gene: TRBJ2-1
abundance: .
v_gene: TRBV18
CDR3aa: ASSLGGRGSDNEQF

j_gene: TRBJ1-4
abundance: .
v_gene: TRBV18
CDR3aa: ASSFNTGTNEKLF

j_gene: TRBJ2-1
abundance: .
v_gene: TRBV5-5
CDR3aa: ASSPGTPSGIYNEQF

j_gene: TRBJ2-7
abundance: .
v_gene: TRBV10-3
CDR3aa: AILAQGSAIYEQY

j_gene: TRBJ1-1
abundance: .
v_gene: TRBV4-2
CDR3aa: ASSQGQGLNTEAF

j_gene: TRBJ2-5
abundance: .
v_gene: TRBV28
CDR3aa: ASSLWSGLGGETQY

j_gene: TRBJ2-1
abundance: once
v_gene: TRBV11-2
CDR3aa: ASSRYNEQF

j_gene: TRBJ2-5
abundance: once
v_gene: TRBV7-2
CDR3aa: ASSPLAGGSGTQY

j_gene: TRBJ2-2
abundance: .
v_gene: TRBV19
CDR3aa: ASSGQGAGELF

j_gene: TRBJ2-7
abundance: .
v_gene: TRBV9
CDR3aa: ASSPGQGAYEQY

j_gene: TRBJ2-5
abundance: .
v_gene: TRBV5-1
CDR3aa: ASSPLTGQETQY